The 19 T cell receptor beta chains listed next were all sequenced from one sample in a study of Graves' ophthalmopathy and Graves' hyperthyroidism. RNA transcripts were the template, and TCR beta CDR3 regions were amplified from them. An opening RT-PCR round employed HTBI primers and preceded a second-round multiplex PCR. TCRdb itself ran the multiplex PCR reads through MiXCR, one entry per CDR3 protein. The table lists roughly 700,000 distinct CDR3 sequences, roughly 40% of them singletons. Sequenced sample: peripheral blood. The source of these receptors is an adult man with Graves' ophthalmopathy.

The chain is built from TRBV13 and TRBJ2-3; 7 positions match TRBD1. Losses at the gene ends were 5 bases for V and 3 bases for J; bases not matched to a gene: 8. The CDR3 has 15 amino acids. Germline lookup yields CDR1 PRHDT and CDR2 FYEKMQ (reference sequence). For the CDR3, the DNA is TGTGCCAGCAGCCCAAGGGACAGAGGGACAGATACGCAGTATTTT. Its protein product is CASSPRDRGTDTQYF.

CDR3 DNA sequence: TGCAGTGCTAGCACAGGGGGCTCCGAAGCTTTCTTT. Its protein product is CSASTGGSEAFF. This rearrangement joins TRBV20-1 to TRBJ1-1; 9 bases are shared with TRBD1. The germline CDR1 and CDR2 sequences are DFQATT and SNEGSKA (reference sequence). The J segment lost 8 bases and the V segment lost 3 bases, leaving 4 bases of the junction unmatched. The CDR3 runs to 12 residues.

This clonotype was seen many times. DNA of the CDR3: TGTGCCAGCAGCTTAGGGGGGGTCGGGGGAGAGGTGGCTTTCTTT. This gives the protein CASSLGGVGGEVAFF. The V call is TRBV7-2, the J call TRBJ1-1; maybe TRBD1 (5 bases). This CDR3 has 15 amino acids. Trimming removed 1 base from V and 11 bases from J, with 20 bases in between. Germline CDR1 is SGHTA and CDR2 is FQGNSA.

The sample holds many counts of this clonotype. The chain is built from TRBV12-3 or TRBV12-4 and TRBJ2-5, with D maybe TRBD2 (5 bases). The V and J ends lost 5 bases and 5 bases respectively, with 15 bases between them. The CDR3 sequence is 14 residues long. This CDR3 reads CASSPRVGRETQYF. The CDR3 DNA follows: TGTGCCAGCAGTCCGCGGGTGGGCAGGGAGACCCAGTACTTC.

The chain couples TRBV2 to TRBJ2-2; TRBD1 matches 9 bases. Germline CDR1 and CDR2: SNHLY and FYNNEI. CDR3 length: 15 residues. J gave up 6 bases and V 4 bases, and 6 bases lay outside the gene matches. In nucleotides, the CDR3 is TGTGCCAGCAGTGGAACAGGGGGCAGGCCCGGGGAGCTGTTTTTT. Translated, it gives CASSGTGGRPGELFF. Complete variable domain (other parts from reference TRBV2 and TRBJ2-2): EPEVTQTPSHQVTQMGQEVILRCVPISNHLYFYWYRQILGQKVEFLVSFYNNEISEKSEIFDDQFSVERPDGSNFTLKIRSTKLEDSAMYFCASSGTGGRPGELFFGEGSRLTVL.

On this clonotype: A much larger clone differs from this one at a single base, so this may be a read error. The V and J genes are TRBV7-9 and TRBJ1-1; TRBD1 matches at 9 bases. The germline V gene has CDR1 SEHNR and CDR2 FQNEAQ (reference sequence). The length of the CDR3 is 13 residues. The CDR3 sequence: CSSSWDRETEAFF. The CDR3 DNA reads TGTTCCAGCAGCTGGGACAGGGAGACTGAAGCTTTCTTT.

This clonotype was seen a few times. The chain combines TRBV7-8 with TRBJ1-1; D call uncertain. V shed 3 bases and J shed 5 bases, with 16 bases lying between them. Looked up from germline, CDR1 is SGHVS and CDR2 is FQNEAQ. This CDR3 has 15 amino acids. The DNA of the CDR3 is TGTGCCAGCAGCTTTGGTCTCCGGGTCGGGACTGAAGCTTTCTTT. Its translation is CASSFGLRVGTEAFF.

The CDR3 DNA follows: TGTGCCAGCAGTTACTCGAGGGGCCGGGGCGAGCAGTACTTC. Residues: CASSYSRGRGEQYF. The chain combines TRBV6-5 with TRBJ2-7; tentatively, D is TRBD1 or TRBD2 (5 bases each). The V end lost 0 bases, the J end lost 6 bases, and 12 bases lay between the germline ends. CDR1 is MNHEY, CDR2 SVGAGI, per germline. This CDR3 contains 14 residues.

This clonotype was seen more than once but under ten times. V and J are TRBV13 and TRBJ1-6; 8 bases fit TRBD1. V lost 2 bases and J lost 4; bases outside the gene matches: 4. CDR3 length: 16 residues. Germline-derived CDR1 and CDR2 are PRHDT and FYEKMQ (reference sequence). The CDR3 is CASSLMGDRYNSPLHF. The CDR3 coding sequence is TGTGCCAGCAGCTTAATGGGGGACAGGTATAATTCACCCCTCCACTTT.

Worth noting for this clonotype: This may be a read error, as it is one base from a much larger clone. This rearrangement joins TRBV25-1 to TRBJ2-7; D uncertain. The CDR3 is 13 amino acids. Germline values: CDR1 MGHDK, CDR2 SYGVNS. V gave up 6 bases and J gave up 5 bases, with 14 bases separating them. The CDR3 here is CASSLRETDEQYF. The CDR3 DNA is TGTGCCAGCAGCTTAAGAGAGACGGACGAGCAGTACTTC.

Ten or more counts support this clonotype. The chain employs TRBV12-3 or TRBV12-4 and TRBJ1-1; D possibly corresponds to TRBD1 (6 bases). The CDR3 spans 12 residues. Trimming cost V 6 bases and J 5 bases, with 10 bases left between them. CDR3 sequence: CASSFTGTEAFF. The CDR3 DNA is TGTGCCAGCAGCTTCACAGGGACTGAAGCTTTCTTT.

This clonotype was seen many times. This chain uses TRBV7-9 with TRBJ2-7, with 11 bases matching TRBD1. This CDR3 contains 15 residues. Germline CDR1 reads SEHNR; CDR2 reads FQNEAQ (reference sequence). V lost 5 bases and J lost 2; bases outside the gene matches: 5. The CDR3 nucleotides read TGTGCCAGCAGCCCCCGGGACAGGGGGACCTACGAGCAGTACTTC. The encoded protein is CASSPRDRGTYEQYF.

With regard to this clonotype: An end of the junction does not agree with germline; a read error may underlie this. The chain combines TRBV4-3 with TRBJ2-7; TRBD2 is a possible D gene (5 bases). Germline V gene sequence: CDR1 LGHNA, CDR2 YSLEER. The CDR3 has 14 amino acids. CDR3 nucleotides: TGCACCAGCAGCCAAGAACTAGGTCCCTACGAGCAGTACTTC. Translated: CTSSQELGPYEQYF.

Concerning this clonotype: A much larger clonotype is one base distant, so this may be a read error. V is TRBV2 and J is TRBJ2-7; TRBD1 is a possible D gene (6 bases). The germline CDR1 and CDR2 sequences are SNHLY and FYNNEI. The CDR3 is made up of 16 amino acids. The chain's CDR3 is CAISDSETGSSYGQYF. DNA for the CDR3: TGTGCCATCAGTGATTCCGAGACAGGAAGTTCCTACGGGCAGTACTTC.

The rearrangement joins TRBV19 to TRBJ1-1; TRBD1 might be the D (6 bases). Germline lookup yields CDR1 LNHDA and CDR2 SQIVND (reference sequence). The V gene lost 5 bases and the J gene lost 11 bases, with 15 bases spanning the gap. The CDR3 is 12 amino acids. The CDR3 nucleotides are TGTGCCAGTAGTTTGGTTGGGGGCGTTGCTTTCTTT. This sequence encodes CASSLVGGVAFF. Looking up the rest from reference TRBV19 and TRBJ1-1 gives the full variable domain: DGGITQSPKYLFRKEGQNVTLSCEQNLNHDAMYWYRQDPGQGLRLIYYSQIVNDFQKGDIAEGYSVSREKKESFPLTVTSAQKNPTAFYLCASSLVGGVAFFGQGTRLTVV.

Regarding this clonotype: A much larger clone lies a single base off, so this may be a read error. The chain uses TRBV7-3 and TRBJ2-7; possibly TRBD1 for D (6 bases). Trimming took off 8 bases at V and 2 bases at J, with 13 bases between the two ends. Germline CDR1 reads SGHTA; CDR2 reads FQGTGA. This CDR3 region has 13 residues. The DNA for the CDR3 is TGTGCCAGCCAGGGGTCATTCCCCTACGAGCAGTACTTC. Its translation is CASQGSFPYEQYF. The complete variable domain, with remaining parts taken from reference TRBV7-3 and TRBJ2-7, reads GAGVSQTPSNKVTEKGKYVELRCDPISGHTALYWYRQSLGQGPEFLIYFQGTGAADDSGLPNDRFFAVRPEGSVSTLKIQRTERGDSAVYLCASQGSFPYEQYFGPGTRLTVT.

This clonotype is a singleton in its sample. The V and J genes are TRBV7-9 and TRBJ1-2; 7 nucleotides line up with TRBD1. The V gene end was trimmed by 2 bases and the J gene end by 1 base; junction bases not matched to a gene: 16. In germline, CDR1 is SEHNR, CDR2 FQNEAQ (reference sequence). CDR3 length: 19 amino acids. CDR3 in DNA: TGTGCCAGCAGCTTATGGGGCGGGACAGAAGAACTGGTTAACTATGGCTACACCTTC. Its translation: CASSLWGGTEELVNYGYTF.

The V call is TRBV5-5, the J call TRBJ2-2; 10 bases align to TRBD1. V shed 3 bases and J 5 bases; nucleotides not matched to a gene: 7. This CDR3 has 16 residues. The germline gives CDR1 SGHKS, CDR2 YYEKEE (reference sequence). The CDR3: CASSWGQGRRTGELFF. The CDR3 coding sequence is TGTGCCAGCAGCTGGGGACAGGGGCGTAGGACCGGGGAGCTGTTTTTT.

In its sample, this clonotype was seen many times. The rearrangement links TRBV9 to TRBJ1-6; possibly TRBD1 for D (6 bases). Trimming removed 4 bases from V and 5 bases from J, with 10 bases in between. CDR3 size: 14 residues. CDR1 is SGDLS and CDR2 is YYNGEE in the germline V gene. In DNA, the CDR3 is TGTGCCAGCAGCAGGGGGACGGATAATTCACCCCTCCACTTT. This gives the protein CASSRGTDNSPLHF.